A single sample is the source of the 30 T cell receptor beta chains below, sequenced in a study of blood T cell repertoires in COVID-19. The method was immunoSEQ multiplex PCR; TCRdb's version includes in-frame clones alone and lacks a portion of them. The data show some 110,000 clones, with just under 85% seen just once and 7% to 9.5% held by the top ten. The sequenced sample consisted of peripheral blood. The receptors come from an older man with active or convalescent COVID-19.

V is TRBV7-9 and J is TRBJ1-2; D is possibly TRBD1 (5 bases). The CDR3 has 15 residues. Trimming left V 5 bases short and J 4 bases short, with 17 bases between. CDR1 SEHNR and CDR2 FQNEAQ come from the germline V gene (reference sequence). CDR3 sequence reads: CASSPTGGGGYGYTF. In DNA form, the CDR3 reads TGTGCCAGCAGCCCGACGGGGGGAGGTGGCTATGGCTACACCTTC.

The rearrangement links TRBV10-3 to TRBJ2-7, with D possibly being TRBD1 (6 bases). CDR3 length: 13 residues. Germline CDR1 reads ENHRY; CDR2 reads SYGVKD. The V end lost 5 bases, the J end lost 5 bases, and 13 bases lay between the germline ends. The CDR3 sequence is CAISSGTPNEQYF. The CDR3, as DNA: TGTGCCATCAGTTCCGGGACACCGAACGAGCAGTACTTC.

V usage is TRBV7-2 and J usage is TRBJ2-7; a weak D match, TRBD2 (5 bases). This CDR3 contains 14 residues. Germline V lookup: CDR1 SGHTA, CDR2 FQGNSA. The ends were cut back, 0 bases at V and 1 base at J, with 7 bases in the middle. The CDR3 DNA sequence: TGTGCCAGCAGCTTAGCCAGCGGTTCCTACGAGCAGTACTTC. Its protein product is CASSLASGSYEQYF.

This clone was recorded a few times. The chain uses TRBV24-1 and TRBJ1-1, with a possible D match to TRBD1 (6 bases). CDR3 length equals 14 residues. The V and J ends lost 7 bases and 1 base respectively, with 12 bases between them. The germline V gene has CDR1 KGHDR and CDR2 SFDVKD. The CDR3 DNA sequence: TGTGCCACCAGGAAGACAGGCGAGAACACTGAAGCTTTCTTT. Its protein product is CATRKTGENTEAFF.

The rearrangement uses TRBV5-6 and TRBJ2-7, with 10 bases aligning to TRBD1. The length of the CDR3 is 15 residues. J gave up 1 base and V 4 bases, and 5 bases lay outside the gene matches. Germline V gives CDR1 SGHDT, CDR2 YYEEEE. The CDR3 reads CASSKTGGASYEQYF. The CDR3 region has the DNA TGTGCCAGCAGCAAGACAGGGGGCGCGTCCTACGAGCAGTACTTC.

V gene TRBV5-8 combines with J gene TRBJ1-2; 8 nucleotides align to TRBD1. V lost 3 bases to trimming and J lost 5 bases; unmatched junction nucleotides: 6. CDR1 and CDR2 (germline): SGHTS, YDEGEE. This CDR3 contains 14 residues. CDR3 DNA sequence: TGTGCCAGCAGCTCTTCAGGGGGCCGTTATGGCTACACCTTC. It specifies CASSSSGGRYGYTF.

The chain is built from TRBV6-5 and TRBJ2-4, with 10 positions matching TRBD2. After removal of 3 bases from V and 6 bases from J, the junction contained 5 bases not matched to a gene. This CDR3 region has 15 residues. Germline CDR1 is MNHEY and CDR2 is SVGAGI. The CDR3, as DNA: TGTGCCAGCAGTTATAGCGGGGGGTCGGGAAACATTCAGTACTTC. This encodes CASSYSGGSGNIQYF.

The CDR3 reads CASSNRDGGEQYF. The CDR3 DNA follows: TGTGCCAGCAGCAACCGGGACGGGGGCGAGCAGTACTTC. This chain connects TRBV12-3 or TRBV12-4 to TRBJ2-7; a possible D gene is TRBD2 (6 bases). V lost 6 bases, J lost 6 bases, and 15 bases lay in between. The CDR3 loop spans 13 amino acids.

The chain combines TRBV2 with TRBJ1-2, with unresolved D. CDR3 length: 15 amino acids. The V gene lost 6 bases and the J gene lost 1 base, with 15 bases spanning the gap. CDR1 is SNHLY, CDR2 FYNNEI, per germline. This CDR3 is CASSGTDYLNYGYTF. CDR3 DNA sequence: TGTGCCAGCAGCGGCACAGACTACCTTAACTATGGCTACACCTTC.

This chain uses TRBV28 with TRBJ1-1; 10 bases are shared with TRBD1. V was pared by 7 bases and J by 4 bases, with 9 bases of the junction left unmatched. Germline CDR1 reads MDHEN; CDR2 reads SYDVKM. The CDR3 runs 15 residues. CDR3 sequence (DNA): TGTGCCAGCACCTCCCCGGGGGACAGGGGCACTGAAGCTTTCTTT. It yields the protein CASTSPGDRGTEAFF.

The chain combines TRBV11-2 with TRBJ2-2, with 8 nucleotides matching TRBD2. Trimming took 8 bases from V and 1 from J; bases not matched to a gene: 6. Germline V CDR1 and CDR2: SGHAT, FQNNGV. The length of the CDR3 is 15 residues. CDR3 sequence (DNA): TGTGCCAGCTCGAGCGGGGGAAAGAACACCGGGGAGCTGTTTTTT. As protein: CASSSGGKNTGELFF.

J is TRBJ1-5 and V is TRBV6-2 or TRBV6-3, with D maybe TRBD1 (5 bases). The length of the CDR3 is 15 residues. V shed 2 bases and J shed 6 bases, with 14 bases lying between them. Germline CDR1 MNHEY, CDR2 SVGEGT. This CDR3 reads CASSYRTGGGQPQHF. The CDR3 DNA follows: TGTGCCAGCAGTTACCGAACCGGGGGGGGTCAGCCCCAGCATTTT.

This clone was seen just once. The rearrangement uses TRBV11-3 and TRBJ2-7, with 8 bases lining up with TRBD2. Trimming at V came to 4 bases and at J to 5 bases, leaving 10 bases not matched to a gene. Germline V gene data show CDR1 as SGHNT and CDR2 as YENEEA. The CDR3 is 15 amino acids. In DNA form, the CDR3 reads TGTGCCAGCAGCTCCAACCGGGGGGGAAGAAACGAGCAGTACTTC. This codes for CASSSNRGGRNEQYF. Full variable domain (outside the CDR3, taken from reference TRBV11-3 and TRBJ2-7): EAGVVQSPRYKIIEKKQPVAFWCNPISGHNTLYWYLQNLGQGPELLIRYENEEAVDDSQLPKDRFSAERLKGVDSTLKIQPAELGDSAVYLCASSSNRGGRNEQYFGPGTRLTVT.

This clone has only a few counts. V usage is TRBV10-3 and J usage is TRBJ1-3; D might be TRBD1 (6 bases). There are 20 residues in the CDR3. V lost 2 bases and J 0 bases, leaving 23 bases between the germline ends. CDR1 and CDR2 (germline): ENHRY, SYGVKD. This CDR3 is CAISEASQDRIVNSGNTIYF. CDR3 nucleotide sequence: TGTGCCATCAGTGAGGCCTCTCAGGACAGAATAGTGAACTCTGGAAACACCATATATTTT.

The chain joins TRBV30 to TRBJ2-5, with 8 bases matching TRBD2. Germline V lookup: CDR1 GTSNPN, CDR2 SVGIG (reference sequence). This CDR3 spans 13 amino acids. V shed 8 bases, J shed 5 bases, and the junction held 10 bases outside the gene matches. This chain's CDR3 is CAPHGGAGETQYF. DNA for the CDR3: TGTGCCCCACACGGGGGGGCAGGCGAGACCCAGTACTTC.

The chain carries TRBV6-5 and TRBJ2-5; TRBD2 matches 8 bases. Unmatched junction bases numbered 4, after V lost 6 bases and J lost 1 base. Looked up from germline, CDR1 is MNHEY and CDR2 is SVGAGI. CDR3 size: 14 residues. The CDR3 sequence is CASRPSGGQETQYF. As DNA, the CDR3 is TGTGCCAGCAGGCCCAGCGGGGGCCAAGAGACCCAGTACTTC.

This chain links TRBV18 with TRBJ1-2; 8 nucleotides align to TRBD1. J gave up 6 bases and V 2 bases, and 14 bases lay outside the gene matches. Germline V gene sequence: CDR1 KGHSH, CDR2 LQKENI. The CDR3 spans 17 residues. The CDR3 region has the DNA TGTGCCAGCTCACCAGACGGACAGGGCCTACATCCTGATGGCTACACCTTC. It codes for CASSPDGQGLHPDGYTF.

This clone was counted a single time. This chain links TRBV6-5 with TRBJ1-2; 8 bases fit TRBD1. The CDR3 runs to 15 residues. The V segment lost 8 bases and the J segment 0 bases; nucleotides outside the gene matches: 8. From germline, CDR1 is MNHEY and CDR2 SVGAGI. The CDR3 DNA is TGTGCCAGCGCCCGGGACAGGTCTTCTAACTATGGCTACACCTTC. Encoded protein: CASARDRSSNYGYTF.

CDR3 DNA: TGTGCCAGCACACGACAGCAAACTAACTATGGCTACACCTTC. Protein sequence: CASTRQQTNYGYTF. The V call is TRBV5-6, the J call TRBJ1-2, with D possibly matching TRBD1 (5 bases). V dropped 6 bases and J dropped 0 bases, with 12 bases sitting between them. This CDR3 has 14 amino acids. Looked up from germline, CDR1 is SGHDT and CDR2 is YYEEEE. Together with reference TRBV5-6 and TRBJ1-2, the CDR3 gives the full variable domain: DAGVTQSPTHLIKTRGQQVTLRCSPKSGHDTVSWYQQALGQGPQFIFQYYEEEERQRGNFPDRFSGHQFPNYSSELNVNALLLGDSALYLCASTRQQTNYGYTFGSGTRLTVV.

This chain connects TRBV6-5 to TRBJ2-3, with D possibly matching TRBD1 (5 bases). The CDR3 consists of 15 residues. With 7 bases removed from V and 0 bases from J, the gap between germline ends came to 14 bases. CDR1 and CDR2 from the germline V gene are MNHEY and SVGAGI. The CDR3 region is CASKGYDPSTDTQYF. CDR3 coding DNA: TGTGCCAGCAAGGGGTACGACCCTAGCACAGATACGCAGTATTTT.

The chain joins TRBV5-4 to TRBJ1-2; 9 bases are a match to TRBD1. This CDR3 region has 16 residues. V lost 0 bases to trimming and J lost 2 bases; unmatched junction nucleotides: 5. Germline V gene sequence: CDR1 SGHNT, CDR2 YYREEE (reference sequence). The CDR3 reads CASSLGGQGKNYGYTF. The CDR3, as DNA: TGTGCCAGCAGCTTGGGGGGACAGGGTAAAAACTATGGCTACACCTTC.

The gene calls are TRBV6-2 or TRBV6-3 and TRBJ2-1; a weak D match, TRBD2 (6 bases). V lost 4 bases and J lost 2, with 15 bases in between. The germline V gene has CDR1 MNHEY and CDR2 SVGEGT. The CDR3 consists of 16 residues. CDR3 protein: CASSSGLHGAYNEQFF. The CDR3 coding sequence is TGTGCCAGCAGTTCGGGACTTCACGGTGCCTACAATGAGCAGTTCTTC.

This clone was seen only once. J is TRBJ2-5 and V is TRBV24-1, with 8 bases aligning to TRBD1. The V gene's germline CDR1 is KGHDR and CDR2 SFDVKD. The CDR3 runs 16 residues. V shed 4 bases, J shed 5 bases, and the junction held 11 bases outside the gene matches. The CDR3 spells CATSDGPGTGLETQYF. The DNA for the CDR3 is TGTGCCACCAGTGACGGTCCCGGGACAGGTTTGGAGACCCAGTACTTC.

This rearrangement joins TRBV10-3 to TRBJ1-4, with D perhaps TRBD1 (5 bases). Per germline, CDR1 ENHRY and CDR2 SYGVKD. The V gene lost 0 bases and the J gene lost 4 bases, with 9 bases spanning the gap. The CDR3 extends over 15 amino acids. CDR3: CAISESSGFNEKLFF. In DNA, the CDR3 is TGTGCCATCAGTGAGTCGTCAGGGTTTAATGAAAAACTGTTTTTT.

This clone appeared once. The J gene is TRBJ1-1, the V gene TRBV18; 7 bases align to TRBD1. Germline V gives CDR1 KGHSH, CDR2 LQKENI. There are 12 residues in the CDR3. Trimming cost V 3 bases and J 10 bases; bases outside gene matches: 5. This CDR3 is CASSPETGLAFF. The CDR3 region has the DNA TGTGCCAGCTCACCCGAGACAGGGTTAGCTTTCTTT.

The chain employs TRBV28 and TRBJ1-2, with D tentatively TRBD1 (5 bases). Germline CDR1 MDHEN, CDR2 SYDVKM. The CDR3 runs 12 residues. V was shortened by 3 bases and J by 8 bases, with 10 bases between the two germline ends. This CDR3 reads CASSLSGLGYTF. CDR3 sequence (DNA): TGTGCCAGCAGTTTGTCAGGGTTGGGCTACACCTTC.

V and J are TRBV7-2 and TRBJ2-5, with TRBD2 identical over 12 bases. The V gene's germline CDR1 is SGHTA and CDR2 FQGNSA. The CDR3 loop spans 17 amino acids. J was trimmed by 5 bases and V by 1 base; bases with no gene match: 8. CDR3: CASSLGLAGGEGETQYF. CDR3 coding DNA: TGTGCCAGCAGCTTAGGTCTAGCGGGAGGGGAGGGGGAGACCCAGTACTTC.

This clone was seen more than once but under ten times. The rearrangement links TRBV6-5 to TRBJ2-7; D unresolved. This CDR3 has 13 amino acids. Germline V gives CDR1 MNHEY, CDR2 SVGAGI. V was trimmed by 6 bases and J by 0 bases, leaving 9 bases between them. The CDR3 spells CASRSASSYEQYF. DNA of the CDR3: TGTGCCAGCAGATCTGCGAGCTCCTACGAGCAGTACTTC.

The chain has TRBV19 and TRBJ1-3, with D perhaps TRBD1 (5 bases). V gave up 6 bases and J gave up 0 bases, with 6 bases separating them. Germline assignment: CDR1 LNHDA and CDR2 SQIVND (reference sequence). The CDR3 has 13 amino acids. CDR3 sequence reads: CASRQGSGNTIYF. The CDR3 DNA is TGTGCCAGTAGGCAGGGCTCTGGAAACACCATATATTTT.

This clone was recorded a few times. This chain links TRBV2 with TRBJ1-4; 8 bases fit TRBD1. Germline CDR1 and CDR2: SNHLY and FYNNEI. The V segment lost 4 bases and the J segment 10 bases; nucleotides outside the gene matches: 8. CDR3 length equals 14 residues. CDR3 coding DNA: TGTGCCAGCAGTGCAGACAGGGGAGTTGGAAAACTGTTTTTT. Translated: CASSADRGVGKLFF. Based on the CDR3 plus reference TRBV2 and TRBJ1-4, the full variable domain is EPEVTQTPSHQVTQMGQEVILRCVPISNHLYFYWYRQILGQKVEFLVSFYNNEISEKSEIFDDQFSVERPDGSNFTLKIRSTKLEDSAMYFCASSADRGVGKLFFGSGTQLSVL.